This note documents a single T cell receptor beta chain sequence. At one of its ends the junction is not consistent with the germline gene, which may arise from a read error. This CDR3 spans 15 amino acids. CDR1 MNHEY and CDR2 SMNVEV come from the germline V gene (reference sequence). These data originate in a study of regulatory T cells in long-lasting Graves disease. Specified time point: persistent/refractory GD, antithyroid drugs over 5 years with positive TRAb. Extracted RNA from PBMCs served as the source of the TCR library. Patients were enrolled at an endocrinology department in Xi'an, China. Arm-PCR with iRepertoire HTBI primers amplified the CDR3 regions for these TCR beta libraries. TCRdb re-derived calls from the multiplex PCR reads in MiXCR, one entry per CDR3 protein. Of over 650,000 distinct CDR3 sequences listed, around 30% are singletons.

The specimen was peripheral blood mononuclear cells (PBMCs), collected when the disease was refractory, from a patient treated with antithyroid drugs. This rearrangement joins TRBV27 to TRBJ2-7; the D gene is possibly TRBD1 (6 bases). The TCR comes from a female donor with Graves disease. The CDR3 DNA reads TGTGCCAGCGGTTTATATACAGGGCCCTCGTGGGAGCAGTACTTC. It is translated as CASGLYTGPSWEQYF.